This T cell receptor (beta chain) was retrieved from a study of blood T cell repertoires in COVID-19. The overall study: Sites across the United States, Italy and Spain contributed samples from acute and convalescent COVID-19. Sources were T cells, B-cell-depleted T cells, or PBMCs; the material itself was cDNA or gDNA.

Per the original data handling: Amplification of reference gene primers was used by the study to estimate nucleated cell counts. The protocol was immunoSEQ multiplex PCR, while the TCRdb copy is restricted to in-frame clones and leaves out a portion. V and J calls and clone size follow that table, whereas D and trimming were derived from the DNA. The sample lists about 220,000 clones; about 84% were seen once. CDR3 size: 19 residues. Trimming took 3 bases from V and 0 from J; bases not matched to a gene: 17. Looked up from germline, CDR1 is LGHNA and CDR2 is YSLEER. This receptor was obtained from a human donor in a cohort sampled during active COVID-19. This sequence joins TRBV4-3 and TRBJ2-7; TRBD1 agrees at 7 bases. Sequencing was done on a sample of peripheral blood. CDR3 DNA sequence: TGCGCCAGCAGCCAGAGGCATGTATCCGGGACAGCTAACTCCTACGAGCAGTACTTC. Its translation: CASSQRHVSGTANSYEQYF.